This T cell receptor (beta chain) originates from a study of blood T cell repertoires in COVID-19 (dated by TCRdb to about 2020). Describing the broader study: The collaborator samples originated in the United States, Italy and Spain and spanned the acute and convalescent phases of COVID-19. Samples came from the ongoing ImmuneRACE study (first 160 participants) plus 1,254 subjects from 6 global collaborators. Subjects who had been exposed to COVID-19, were actively infected with it, or had recovered from it provided the deeply sampled blood TCRbeta repertoires that made up the dataset. Sample metadata almost always included a de-identified subject ID, COVID-19 status, age in years and sex. Where available, HLA class I and class II types were taken from metadata supplied by the sample provider and were not determined by assay-based typing. The repertoires were released in a freely available public database meant as a resource for research on the immune response to SARS-CoV-2. The prospective study material was composed of cDNA or gDNA derived from T cells, B-cell-depleted T cells, or PBMCs. General study outcomes and caveats: The quantity of clinical and demographic metadata differed by source and by participant and was supplied without curation.

Each collaborating institution followed its own protocols to collect whole blood in K2EDTA tubes. For TCRbeta analysis, collaborators shipped samples in one of three forms: frozen whole blood, isolated PBMCs, or DNA extracted from either of those sample types. Comments on this clone: It lacks a known antigen. Base quality data are lacking; no much larger clone is found one base away.

The immunoSEQ Assay, a bias-controlled multiplex PCR, was used to amplify TCRbeta CDR3 regions from genomic DNA. In the paper's pipeline: The number of nucleated cells in each sample was estimated from the amplification of reference gene primers within the assay. To quantify the absolute abundance of each unique TCRbeta CDR3 rearrangement, sequence reads were collapsed and filtered. Productive Simpson clonality was computed per sample as the square root of Simpson's diversity index over productive rearrangements. TCRdb carries this immuneACCESS record with in-frame sequences only. Its versions omit some clonotypes, under half of them owing to an unresolved V gene in the studies checked, with the rest unexplained. Clone size and V and J calls were adopted from that table, with D and trimming inferred from the DNA. The sample yields 90,000 to 150,000 clones; approximately 81% were counted once. 3% to 4.5% of the sample is held by the ten biggest clonotypes.

The source is a woman of 80 years or more with acute or convalescent COVID-19. The sequenced material came from peripheral blood.

At the DNA level, the sequence is TGCGCCAGCAGCTTGGTGGGACAGGGGCATGGCTACACCTTC. It encodes CASSLVGQGHGYTF. The chain uses TRBV5-1 and TRBJ1-2, with TRBD1 matching 10 junction bases. Spanning cysteine to phenylalanine, the CDR3 consists of 14 amino acids. The entry retains the CDR3 DNA only, 42 bases that are in frame from base 1. The germline V gene gives CDR1 as SGHRS and CDR2 as YFSETQ. At the junction V is shortened by 0 bases and J by 6 bases; bases outside the gene matches: 2.